The 4 T cell receptor beta chains below were found in one sample sequenced in a study of post-analysis software for immune sequencing data. Regarding the study as a whole: Patients showed TRBV5-6, TRBV5-1 and TRBV20-1 among roughly 5 TRBV segments more frequent than in controls.

For these TCRs, the target antigens are not known. Sequencing libraries made from TCR beta cDNA carried unique molecular identifiers. In TCRdb, the PCR reads were re-called with MiXCR into one record per CDR3 protein. The sample holds roughly 730,000 distinct CDR3 sequences, roughly 27% seen once. The sample comprised blood. All receptors come from a girl under 18 with multiple sclerosis.

In its sample, this clonotype was seen once. The chain carries TRBV10-3 and TRBJ2-2, with 7 bases that match TRBD2. This CDR3 is built from 16 residues. Per the germline V gene, CDR1 is ENHRY and CDR2 is SYGVKD. With 3 bases clipped from V and 4 bases from J, the junction kept 8 bases outside the gene matches. CDR3 DNA sequence: TGTGCCATCAGTGAATATGGCGGGGGAGGCACCGGGGAGCTGTTTTTT. Its protein product is CAISEYGGGGTGELFF.

The chain recombines TRBV10-3 with TRBJ1-5; 7 bases map to TRBD1. Germline CDR1 ENHRY, CDR2 SYGVKD. V was clipped by 2 bases and J by 1 base; unmatched bases: 2. The CDR3 is made up of 15 amino acids. The CDR3 sequence: CAISENRGSNQPQHF. In nucleotides, the CDR3 is TGTGCCATCAGTGAGAACAGGGGAAGCAATCAGCCCCAGCATTTT.

The rearrangement links TRBV2 to TRBJ2-2; D gene uncertain. Trimming shortened V by 4 bases and J by 1 base, and 10 bases separated the two germline ends. The V gene's germline CDR1 is SNHLY and CDR2 FYNNEI. The CDR3 sequence is 15 residues long. CDR3 DNA sequence: TGTGCCAGCAGTGGGGAACTGATGAACACCGGGGAGCTGTTTTTT. Protein product: CASSGELMNTGELFF.

This clonotype was found a few times. The chain uses TRBV18 and TRBJ2-3, with 11 bases lining up with TRBD1. The length of the CDR3 is 19 residues. Germline CDR1 reads KGHSH; CDR2 reads LQKENI. The V segment lost 1 base and the J segment 5 bases; nucleotides outside the gene matches: 14. The DNA for the CDR3 is TGTGCCAGCTCACCACAAACCCGGCGGACAGGGGGCACATTAGATACGCAGTATTTT. Its translation is CASSPQTRRTGGTLDTQYF.